This T cell receptor (beta chain) emerged from a study of T cells after yellow fever vaccination. It was through 5'RACE template switching that TCR cDNA was made, with a universal primer site and UMIs added. TCRdb processed the 5' RACE reads anew with MiXCR; each CDR3 protein has one entry. The sample lists 300,000 to 350,000 distinct CDR3 sequences, approximately 4% occurring once. The study's findings and limits: Only a small proportion of the clonotypes turned up in both the CD4 and the CD8 compartments, likely arising from convergent recombination.

This clonotype appeared a few times. Its target is unknown. Germline-derived CDR1 and CDR2 are SGHKS and YYEKEE (reference sequence). The CDR3 is made up of 14 amino acids. Trimming cost V 4 bases and J 3 bases, with 14 bases left between them. This specimen was PBMCs, taken 15 days after the yellow fever booster vaccination. The sequence was collected from a young man who received the YFV17D yellow fever vaccine. V and J are TRBV5-5 and TRBJ2-7; TRBD2 is a possible D gene (5 bases). The CDR3 bases are TGTGCCAGCAGCCGCGGGTTCTCCCTCTACGAGCAGTACTTC. The encoded protein is CASSRGFSLYEQYF.